The entry below gives a single T cell receptor beta chain sequence along with its context. Germline V gene lookup returns CDR1 MDHEN and CDR2 SYDVKM. This CDR3 spans 14 amino acids. V was clipped by 8 bases and J by 5 bases; unmatched bases: 5. This entry comes from a study of blood T cell repertoires in COVID-19. Background on the study: Donors in the United States, Italy and Spain gave samples during acute or convalescent COVID-19.

Libraries were prepared by immunoSEQ multiplex PCR; TCRdb keeps only in-frame clonotypes and omits some of them. The data contain 100,000 to 120,000 clones, roughly 79% of them seen just once; the ten biggest clones take up 30% to 45%. This TCR was recovered from a man older than 75 with acute or convalescent COVID-19. The gene calls are TRBV28 and TRBJ1-6; 8 nucleotides align to TRBD1. The sample consisted of peripheral blood. CDR3 nucleotides: TGTGCCAGCGGACAGGGCCTCGATAATTCACCCCTCCACTTT. Amino acid sequence: CASGQGLDNSPLHF.